The sequence of this T cell receptor (beta chain) was determined in a study of T cells expressing NK-cell markers. TCRdb re-called the 5' RACE reads; every CDR3 protein appears as one record, without DNA. Reported are 250,000 or so distinct CDR3 sequences; the ten largest clones contain roughly 4.2%. The CDR3 has 18 residues. Looked up from germline, CDR1 is LGHDT and CDR2 is YNNKEL (reference sequence). This receptor was taken from a woman aged 18 to 75 in good health. The chain recombines TRBV3-1 with TRBJ1-6; TCRdb calls TRBD1, which cannot be checked without DNA. Material: blood T cells: a sorted CD56 or NKG2C T cell subset, CD4+ or CD8+ T cells, or bulk PBMC T cells (not recorded which). The CDR3 sequence: CASSQSGGTGAQNSPLHF.